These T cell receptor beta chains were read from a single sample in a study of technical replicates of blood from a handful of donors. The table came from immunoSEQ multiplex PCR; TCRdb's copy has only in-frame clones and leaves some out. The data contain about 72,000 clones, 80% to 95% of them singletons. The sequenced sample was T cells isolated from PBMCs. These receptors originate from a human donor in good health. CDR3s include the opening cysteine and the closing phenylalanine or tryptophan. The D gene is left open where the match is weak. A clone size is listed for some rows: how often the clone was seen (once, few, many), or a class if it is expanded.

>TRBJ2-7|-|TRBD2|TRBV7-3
TGTGCCAGCAGCTTTTATCACGGGACTAGCAGTGGCGAGCAGTACTTC
CASSFYHGTSSGEQYF
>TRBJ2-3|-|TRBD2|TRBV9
TGTGCCAGCAGCGACCCTAGCGGCTTATCTAGCACAGATACGCAGTATTTT
CASSDPSGLSSTDTQYF
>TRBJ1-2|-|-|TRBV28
TGTGCCAGCAGTAAAAAAAGGGGAGGGTATGGCTACACCTTC
CASSKKRGGYGYTF
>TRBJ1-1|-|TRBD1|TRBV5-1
TGCGCCAGCAGCCCGGACCCGGGACAGGCGACTGAAGCTTTCTTT
CASSPDPGQATEAFF
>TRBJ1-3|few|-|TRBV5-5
TGTGCCAGCAGCTTGTGGACAGCCTCTGGAAACACCATATATTTT
CASSLWTASGNTIYF
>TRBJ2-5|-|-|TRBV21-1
TGTGCCAGCAGCAAAGAGGTCGGACTAGCCAAGGAGACCCAGTACTTC
CASSKEVGLAKETQYF
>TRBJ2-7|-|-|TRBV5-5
TGTGCCAGCAGCTTGAAACGGAGCTCCTACGAGCAGTACTTC
CASSLKRSSYEQYF
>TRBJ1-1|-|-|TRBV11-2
TGTGCCAGCAGCCCTCCTTCGACTGAAGCTTTCTTT
CASSPPSTEAFF
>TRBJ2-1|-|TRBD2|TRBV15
TGTGCCACCAGCACCAGCGCCGGGAGGTCATCCAATGAGCAGTTCTTC
CATSTSAGRSSNEQFF
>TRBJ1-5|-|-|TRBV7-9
TGTGCCAGCAGCCCATCAGGTGCTCGGCCCCAGCATTTT
CASSPSGARPQHF